This T cell receptor beta chain was retrieved from a study of blood T cell repertoires in COVID-19. Sequencing was performed with immunoSEQ multiplex PCR; in TCRdb, only in-frame clones are kept and a portion is missing. The profile shows roughly 230,000 clones, approximately 85% of them singletons. Germline V gene lookup returns CDR1 LGHDT and CDR2 YNNKEL (reference sequence). Trimming removed 1 base from V and 3 bases from J; junction bases left unmatched: 5. This CDR3 contains 15 residues. The V gene is TRBV3-1 (or the pseudogene TRBV3-2), the J gene TRBJ2-7; 8 bases fit TRBD2. The TCR comes from a woman in her forties or fifties who had been exposed to COVID-19. Sequenced input: PBMCs or T cells enriched from blood (not recorded which). The CDR3 loop reads CASSQAGGAVYEQYF. In nucleotides, the CDR3 is TGTGCCAGCAGCCAAGCCGGGGGGGCGGTCTACGAGCAGTACTTC.